The following is a T cell receptor (beta chain) sequence with its context. This entry belongs to a study of blood T cell repertoires in COVID-19. Across the study: Samples of COVID-19 (acute and convalescent) were obtained from the United States, Italy and Spain. PBMCs, B-cell-depleted T cells, or T cells provided the cDNA or gDNA that made up the material.

This CDR3 is 15 amino acids long. Unmatched junction bases numbered 4, after V lost 3 bases and J lost 5 bases. From germline, CDR1 is SGHRS and CDR2 YFSETQ. The data were produced by immunoSEQ multiplex PCR, yet TCRdb's version contains in-frame clones alone and is incomplete. The sample lists some 120,000 clones, 82% occurring once. The specimen sequenced was peripheral blood. The gene calls are TRBV5-1 and TRBJ1-5; 11 bases fit TRBD1. This receptor was identified in a human donor in a cohort sampled during active COVID-19. The CDR3 coding sequence is TGCGCCAGCAGCTGGGGGGGACAGGGGGATCAGCCCCAGCATTTT. As protein: CASSWGGQGDQPQHF.